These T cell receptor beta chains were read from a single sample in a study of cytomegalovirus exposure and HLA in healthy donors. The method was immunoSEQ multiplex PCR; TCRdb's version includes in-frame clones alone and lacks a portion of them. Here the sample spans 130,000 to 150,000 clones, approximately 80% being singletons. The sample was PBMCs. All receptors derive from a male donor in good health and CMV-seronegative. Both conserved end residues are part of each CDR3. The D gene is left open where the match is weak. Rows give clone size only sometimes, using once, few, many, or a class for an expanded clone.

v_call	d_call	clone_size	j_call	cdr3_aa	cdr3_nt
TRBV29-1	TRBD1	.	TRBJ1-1	CSVYRGLNTEAFF	TGCAGCGTCTACAGGGGATTGAACACTGAAGCTTTCTTT
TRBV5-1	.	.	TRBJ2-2	CASSAWTVGGELFF	TGCGCCAGCAGCGCGTGGACAGTTGGCGGGGAGCTGTTTTTT
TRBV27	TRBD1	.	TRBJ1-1	CASSLLSGTGNTEAFF	TGTGCCAGCAGTTTACTCTCCGGGACAGGGAACACTGAAGCTTTCTTT
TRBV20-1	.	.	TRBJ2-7	CSARQGAEQYF	TGCAGTGCTAGACAGGGCGCCGAGCAGTACTTC
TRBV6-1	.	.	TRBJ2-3	CASSDFEGFTDTQYF	TGTGCCAGCAGTGATTTTGAGGGCTTCACAGATACGCAGTATTTT
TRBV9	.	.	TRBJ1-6	CASSVTGNDNSPLHF	TGTGCCAGCAGCGTTACGGGTAATGATAATTCACCCCTCCACTTT
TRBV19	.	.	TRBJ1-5	CASGGLPSGEPQHF	TGTGCCAGTGGGGGACTGCCGAGCGGAGAGCCCCAGCATTTT
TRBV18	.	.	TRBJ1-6	CASSPQGGISPLHF	TGTGCCAGCTCACCACAGGGAGGAATTTCACCCCTCCACTTT
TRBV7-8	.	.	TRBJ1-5	CASSLEGMRPQHF	TGTGCCAGCAGCTTAGAGGGGATGCGGCCCCAGCATTTT
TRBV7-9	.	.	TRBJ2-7	CASSLPLSSYEQYF	TGTGCCAGCAGCTTACCTCTAAGCTCCTACGAGCAGTACTTC
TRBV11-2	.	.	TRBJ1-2	CASSLDTGSYGYTF	TGTGCCAGCAGCTTAGATACGGGGTCCTATGGCTACACCTTC
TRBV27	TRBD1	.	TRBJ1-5	CASSIGTGEGNQPQHF	TGTGCCAGCAGTATCGGGACAGGAGAAGGCAATCAGCCCCAGCATTTT
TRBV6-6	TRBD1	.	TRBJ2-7	CASRWDRGRVYEQYF	TGTGCCAGCAGATGGGACAGGGGGCGCGTCTACGAGCAGTACTTC
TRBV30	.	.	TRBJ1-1	CAWTVGRGTEAFF	TGTGCCTGGACTGTTGGGAGAGGTACTGAAGCTTTCTTT
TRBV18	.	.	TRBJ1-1	CASSPTDSNTEAFF	TGTGCCAGCTCACCGACGGACTCGAACACTGAAGCTTTCTTT
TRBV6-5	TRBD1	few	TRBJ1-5	CASSHGQGIQPQHF	TGTGCCAGCAGTCACGGACAGGGAATCCAGCCCCAGCATTTT
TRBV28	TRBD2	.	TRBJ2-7	CASSRGLAGGSYEQYF	TGTGCCAGCAGCCGGGGACTAGCGGGGGGCAGCTACGAGCAGTACTTC
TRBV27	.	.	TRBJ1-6	CASSRNNENSPLHF	TGTGCCAGCAGCCGCAATAACGAGAATTCACCCCTCCACTTT
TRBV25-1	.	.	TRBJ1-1	CASSPGNTEAFF	TGTGCCAGCAGCCCGGGGAACACTGAAGCTTTCTTT
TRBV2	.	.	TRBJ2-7	CASSEVFSGLGEQYF	TGTGCCAGCAGTGAAGTCTTTTCAGGGTTGGGGGAGCAGTACTTC
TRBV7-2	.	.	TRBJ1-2	CASSLIREAGNGYTF	TGTGCCAGCAGCTTAATCAGGGAAGCTGGGAATGGCTACACCTTC
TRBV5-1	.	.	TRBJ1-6	CASSLEGLANSPLHF	TGCGCCAGCAGCTTGGAGGGGTTAGCCAATTCACCCCTCCACTTT
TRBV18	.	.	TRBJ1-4	CASSQATGKEKLFF	TGTGCCAGCTCGCAAGCCACAGGGAAGGAAAAACTGTTTTTT
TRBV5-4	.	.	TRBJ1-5	CASSSGVGQPQHF	TGTGCCAGCAGCTCAGGCGTCGGCCAGCCCCAGCATTTT
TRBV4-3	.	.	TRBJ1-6	CASSQGGNNSPLHF	TGCGCCAGCAGCCAAGGAGGGAATAATTCACCCCTCCACTTT
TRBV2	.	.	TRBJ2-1	CASSGSDSSCNEQFF	TGTGCCAGCAGTGGTTCGGACAGCTCCTGCAATGAGCAGTTCTTC
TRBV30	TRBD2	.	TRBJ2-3	CAWSSSGGGTDTQYF	TGTGCCTGGAGTTCTAGCGGGGGGGGCACAGATACGCAGTATTTT
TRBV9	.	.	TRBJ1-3	CASSAKGGDGNTIYF	TGTGCCAGCAGCGCAAAGGGAGGGGACGGAAACACCATATATTTT
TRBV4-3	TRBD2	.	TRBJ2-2	CASSGLAGEANTGELFF	TGCGCCAGCAGCGGACTAGCGGGGGAGGCGAACACCGGGGAGCTGTTTTTT
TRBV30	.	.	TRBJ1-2	CAWRAGGSLYGYTF	TGTGCCTGGAGGGCCGGGGGGTCCCTATATGGCTACACCTTC
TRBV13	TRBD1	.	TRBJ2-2	CASSWGQGRTGELFF	TGTGCCAGCAGCTGGGGACAGGGGCGAACCGGGGAGCTGTTTTTT
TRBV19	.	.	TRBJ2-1	CASSMWTDNEQFF	TGTGCCAGTAGTATGTGGACAGACAATGAGCAGTTCTTC
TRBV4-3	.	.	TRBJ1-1	CASSQKGVTEAFF	TGCGCCAGCAGCCAGAAAGGGGTCACCGAAGCTTTCTTT
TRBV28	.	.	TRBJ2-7	CARMTTRRGPYEQYF	TGTGCCAGGATGACCACTCGGCGGGGCCCCTACGAGCAGTACTTC
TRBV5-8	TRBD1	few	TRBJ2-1	CASSLDRAYNEQFF	TGTGCCAGCAGCCTCGACAGGGCCTACAATGAGCAGTTCTTC
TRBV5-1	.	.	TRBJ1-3	CASSLTPGISGNTIYF	TGCGCCAGCAGCCTAACCCCAGGGATCTCTGGAAACACCATATATTTT
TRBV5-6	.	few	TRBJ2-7	CASSLGSGAYEQYF	TGTGCCAGCAGCTTGGGGTCAGGGGCCTACGAGCAGTACTTC
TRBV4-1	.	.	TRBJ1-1	CASSHPVGLNTEAFF	TGCGCCAGCAGCCACCCGGTTGGGCTAAACACTGAAGCTTTCTTT
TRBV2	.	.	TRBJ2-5	CASSVTTLEGYF	TGTGCCAGCAGTGTGACCACCTTGGAGGGGTACTTC
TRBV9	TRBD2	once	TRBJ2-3	CASSVTPSGGARADTQYF	TGTGCCAGCAGCGTAACCCCTAGCGGGGGGGCCAGGGCAGATACGCAGTATTTT
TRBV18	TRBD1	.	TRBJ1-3	CASSPVLRTGEVGNTIYF	TGTGCCAGCTCACCCGTATTACGAACAGGGGAGGTCGGAAACACCATATATTTT
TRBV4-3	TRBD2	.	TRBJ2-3	CASSPSGGAADTQYF	TGCGCCAGCAGCCCTAGCGGGGGGGCCGCAGATACGCAGTATTTT
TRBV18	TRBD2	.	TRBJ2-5	CASASGAGETQYF	TGTGCCAGCGCCAGCGGGGCCGGGGAGACCCAGTACTTC
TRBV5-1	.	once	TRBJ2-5	CASMVGQGQETQYF	TGCGCCAGCATGGTAGGGCAGGGTCAGGAGACCCAGTACTTC
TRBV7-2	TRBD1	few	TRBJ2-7	CASSLVAGTASYEQYF	TGTGCCAGCAGCTTAGTCGCCGGGACAGCCTCCTACGAGCAGTACTTC
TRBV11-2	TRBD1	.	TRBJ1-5	CASSLDRDQPQHF	TGTGCCAGCAGCTTGGACAGGGATCAGCCCCAGCATTTT
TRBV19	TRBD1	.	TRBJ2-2	CASKPPGDREGTGELFF	TGTGCCAGTAAGCCACCGGGGGACAGGGAAGGCACCGGGGAGCTGTTTTTT
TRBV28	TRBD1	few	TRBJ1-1	CASSWTGTGLRWAFF	TGTGCCAGCAGTTGGACCGGGACAGGACTAAGGTGGGCTTTCTTT